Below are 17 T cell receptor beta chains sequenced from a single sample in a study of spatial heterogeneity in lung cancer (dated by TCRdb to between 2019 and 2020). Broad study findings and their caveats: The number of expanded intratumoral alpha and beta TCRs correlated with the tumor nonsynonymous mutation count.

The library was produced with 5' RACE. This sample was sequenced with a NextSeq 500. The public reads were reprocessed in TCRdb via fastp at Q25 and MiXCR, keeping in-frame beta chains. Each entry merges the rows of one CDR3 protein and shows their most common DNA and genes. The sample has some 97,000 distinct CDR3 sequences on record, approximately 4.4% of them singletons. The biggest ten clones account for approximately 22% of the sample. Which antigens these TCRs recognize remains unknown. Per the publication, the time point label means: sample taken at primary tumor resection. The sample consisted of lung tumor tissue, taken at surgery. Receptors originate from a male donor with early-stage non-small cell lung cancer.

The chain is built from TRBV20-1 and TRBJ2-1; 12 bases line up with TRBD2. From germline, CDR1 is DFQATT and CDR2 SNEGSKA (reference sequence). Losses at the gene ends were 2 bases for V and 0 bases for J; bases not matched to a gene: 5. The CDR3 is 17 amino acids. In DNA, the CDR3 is TGCAGTGCTAGAAAGACTAGCGGGAGTTACTCCTACAATGAGCAGTTCTTC. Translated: CSARKTSGSYSYNEQFF.

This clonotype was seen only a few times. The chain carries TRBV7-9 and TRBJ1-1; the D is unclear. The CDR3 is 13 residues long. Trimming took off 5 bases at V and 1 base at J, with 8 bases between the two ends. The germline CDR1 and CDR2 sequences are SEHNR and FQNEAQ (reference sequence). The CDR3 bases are TGTGCCAGCAGCCCTCAGTCGAACACTGAAGCTTTCTTT. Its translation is CASSPQSNTEAFF.

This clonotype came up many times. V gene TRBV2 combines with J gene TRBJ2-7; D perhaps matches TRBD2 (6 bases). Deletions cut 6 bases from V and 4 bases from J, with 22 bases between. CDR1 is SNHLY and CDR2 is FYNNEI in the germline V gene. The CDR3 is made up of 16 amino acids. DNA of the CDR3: TGTGCCAGCAGAGCTATGAATTGGGACGGGGGTTACGAGCAGTACTTC. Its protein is CASRAMNWDGGYEQYF. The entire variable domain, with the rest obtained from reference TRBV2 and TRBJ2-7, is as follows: EPEVTQTPSHQVTQMGQEVILRCVPISNHLYFYWYRQILGQKVEFLVSFYNNEISEKSEIFDDQFSVERPDGSNFTLKIRSTKLEDSAMYFCASRAMNWDGGYEQYFGPGTRLTVT.

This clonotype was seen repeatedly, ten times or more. The CDR3 DNA reads as TGTGCCAGCACTCCAATTCTCCGGTCCCAAGAGACCCAGTACTTC. It yields the protein CASTPILRSQETQYF. The V call is TRBV25-1, the J call TRBJ2-5, with no clear D. V was trimmed by 7 bases and J by 1 base, leaving 16 bases between them. The CDR3 length is 15 residues. The germline V gene encodes CDR1 MGHDK and CDR2 SYGVNS.

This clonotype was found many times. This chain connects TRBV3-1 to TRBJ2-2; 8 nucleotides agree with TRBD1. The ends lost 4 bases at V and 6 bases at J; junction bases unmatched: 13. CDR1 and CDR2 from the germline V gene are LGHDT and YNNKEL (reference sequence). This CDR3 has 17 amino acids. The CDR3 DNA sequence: TGTGCCAGCAGCCGCGTCAGGACAGGGAGTAAAGCCGGGGAGCTGTTTTTT. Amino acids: CASSRVRTGSKAGELFF.

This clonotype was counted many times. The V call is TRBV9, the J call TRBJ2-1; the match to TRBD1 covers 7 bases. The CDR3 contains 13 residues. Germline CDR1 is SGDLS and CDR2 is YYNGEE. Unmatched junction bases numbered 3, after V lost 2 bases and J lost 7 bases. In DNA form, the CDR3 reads TGTGCCAGCAGCGTCGACAGGGAGAATGAGCAGTTCTTC. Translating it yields CASSVDRENEQFF.

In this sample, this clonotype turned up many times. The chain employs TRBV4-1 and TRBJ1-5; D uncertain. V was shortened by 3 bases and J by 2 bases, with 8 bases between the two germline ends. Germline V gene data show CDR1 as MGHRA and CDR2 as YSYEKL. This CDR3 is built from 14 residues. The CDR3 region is CASSQILGNQPQHF. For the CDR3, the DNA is TGCGCCAGCAGCCAGATATTGGGCAATCAGCCCCAGCATTTT.

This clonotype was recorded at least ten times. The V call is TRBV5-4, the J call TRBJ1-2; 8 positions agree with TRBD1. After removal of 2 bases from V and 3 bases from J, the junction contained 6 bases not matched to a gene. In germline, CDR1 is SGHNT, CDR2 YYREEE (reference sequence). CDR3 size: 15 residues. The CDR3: CASSLDRGLDYGYTF. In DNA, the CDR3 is TGTGCCAGCAGCTTAGACAGGGGACTTGACTATGGCTACACCTTC.

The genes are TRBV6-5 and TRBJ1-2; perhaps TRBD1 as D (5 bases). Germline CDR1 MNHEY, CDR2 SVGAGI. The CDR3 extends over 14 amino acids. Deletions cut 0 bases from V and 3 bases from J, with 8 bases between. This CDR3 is CASSYSWGYYGYTF. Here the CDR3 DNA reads TGTGCCAGCAGTTACTCGTGGGGGTACTATGGCTACACCTTC.

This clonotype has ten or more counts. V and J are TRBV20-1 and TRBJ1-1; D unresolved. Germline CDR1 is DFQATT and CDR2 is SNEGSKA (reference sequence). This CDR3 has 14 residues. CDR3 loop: CTPLASRGNTEAFF. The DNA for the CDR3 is TGCACTCCCCTAGCCTCCCGGGGGAACACTGAAGCTTTCTTT.

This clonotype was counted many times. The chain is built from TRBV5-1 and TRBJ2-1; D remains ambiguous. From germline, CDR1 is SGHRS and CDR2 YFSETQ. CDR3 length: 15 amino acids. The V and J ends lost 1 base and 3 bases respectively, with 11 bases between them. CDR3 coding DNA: TGCGCCAGCAGCTTGATCCCAGGAGACTACAATGAGCAGTTCTTC. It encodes CASSLIPGDYNEQFF.

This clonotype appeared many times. The CDR3: CASSPSAGTEKETQYF. The CDR3 DNA sequence: TGCGCCAGCAGCCCCTCAGCTGGGACGGAAAAAGAGACCCAGTACTTC. The chain is built from TRBV4-1 and TRBJ2-5, with D possibly being TRBD1 or TRBD2 (5 bases each). The V end lost 4 bases, the J end lost 3 bases, and 18 bases lay between the germline ends. Germline CDR1 and CDR2: MGHRA and YSYEKL. The CDR3 sequence is 16 residues long.

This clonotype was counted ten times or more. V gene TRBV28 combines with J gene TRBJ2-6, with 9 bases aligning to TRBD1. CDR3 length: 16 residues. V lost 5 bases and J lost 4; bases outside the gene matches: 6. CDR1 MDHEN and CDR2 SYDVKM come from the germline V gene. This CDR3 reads CASSPGQGVGANVLTF. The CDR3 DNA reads TGTGCCAGCAGTCCGGGACAGGGAGTGGGGGCCAACGTCCTGACTTTC. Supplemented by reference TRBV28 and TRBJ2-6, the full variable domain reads DVKVTQSSRYLVKRTGEKVFLECVQDMDHENMFWYRQDPGLGLRLIYFSYDVKMKEKGDIPEGYSVSREKKERFSLILESASTNQTSMYLCASSPGQGVGANVLTFGAGSRLTVL.

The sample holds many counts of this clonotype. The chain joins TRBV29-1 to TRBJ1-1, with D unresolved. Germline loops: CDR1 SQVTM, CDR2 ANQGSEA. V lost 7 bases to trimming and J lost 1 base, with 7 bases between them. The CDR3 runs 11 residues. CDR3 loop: CSALENTEAFF. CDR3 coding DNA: TGCAGCGCCCTTGAGAACACTGAAGCTTTCTTT.

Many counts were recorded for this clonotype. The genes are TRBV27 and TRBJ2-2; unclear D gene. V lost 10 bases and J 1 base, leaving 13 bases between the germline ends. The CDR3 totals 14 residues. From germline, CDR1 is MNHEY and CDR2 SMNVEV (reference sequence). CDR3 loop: CATRRDRNTGELFF. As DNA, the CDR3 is TGTGCCACCCGCCGAGATCGGAACACCGGGGAGCTGTTTTTT.

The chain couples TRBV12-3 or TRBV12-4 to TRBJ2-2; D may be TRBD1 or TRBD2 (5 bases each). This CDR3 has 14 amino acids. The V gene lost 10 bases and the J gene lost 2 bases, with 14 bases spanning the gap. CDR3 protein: CAIYGTDNTGELFF. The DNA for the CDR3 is TGTGCCATCTACGGGACGGATAACACCGGGGAGCTGTTTTTT.

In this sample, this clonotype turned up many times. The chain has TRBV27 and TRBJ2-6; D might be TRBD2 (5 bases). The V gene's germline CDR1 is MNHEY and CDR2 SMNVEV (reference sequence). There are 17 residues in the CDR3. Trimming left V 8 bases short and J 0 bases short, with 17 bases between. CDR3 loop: CASGDLGLNSGANVLTF. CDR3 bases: TGTGCCAGCGGCGATTTAGGACTCAACTCTGGGGCCAACGTCCTGACTTTC. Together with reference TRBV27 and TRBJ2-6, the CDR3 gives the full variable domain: EAQVTQNPRYLITVTGKKLTVTCSQNMNHEYMSWYRQDPGLGLRQIYYSMNVEVTDKGDVPEGYKVSRKEKRNFPLILESPSPNQTSLYFCASGDLGLNSGANVLTFGAGSRLTVL.